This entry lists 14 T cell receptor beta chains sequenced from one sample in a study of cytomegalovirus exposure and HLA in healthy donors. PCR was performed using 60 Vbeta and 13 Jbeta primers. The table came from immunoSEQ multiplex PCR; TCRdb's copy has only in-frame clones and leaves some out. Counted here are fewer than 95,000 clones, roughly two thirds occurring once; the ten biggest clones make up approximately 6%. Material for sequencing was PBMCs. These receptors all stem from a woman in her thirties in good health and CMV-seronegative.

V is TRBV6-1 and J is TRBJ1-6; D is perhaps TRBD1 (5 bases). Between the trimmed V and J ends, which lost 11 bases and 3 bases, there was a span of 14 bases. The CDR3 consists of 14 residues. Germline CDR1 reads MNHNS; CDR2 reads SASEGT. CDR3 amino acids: CAYGRQGYNSPLHF. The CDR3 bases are TGTGCCTATGGGAGGCAGGGCTATAATTCACCCCTCCACTTT.

CDR3 bases: TGCGCCAGCAGCTTGGAAGGGACTATCAAGACCCAGTACTTC. Its protein product is CASSLEGTIKTQYF. This chain connects TRBV5-1 to TRBJ2-5; 7 nucleotides match TRBD2. The CDR3 is made up of 14 amino acids. Trimming at V came to 0 bases and at J to 6 bases, leaving 5 bases not matched to a gene. Germline V lookup: CDR1 SGHRS, CDR2 YFSETQ.

Here the CDR3 DNA reads TGTGCCATCAGTCCACCGGGACTAGCGGGGGATGAGCAGTTCTTC. This encodes CAISPPGLAGDEQFF. The chain links TRBV10-3 to TRBJ2-1, with 14 bases fitting TRBD2. Germline values: CDR1 ENHRY, CDR2 SYGVKD. The ends lost 5 bases at V and 8 bases at J; junction bases unmatched: 5. This CDR3 comprises 15 residues.

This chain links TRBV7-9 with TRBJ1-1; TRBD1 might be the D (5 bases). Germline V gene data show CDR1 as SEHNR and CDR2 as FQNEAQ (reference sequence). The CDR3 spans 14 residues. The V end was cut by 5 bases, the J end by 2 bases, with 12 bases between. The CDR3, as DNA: TGTGCCAGCAGCCCACTGCAGGGAAACACTGAAGCTTTCTTT. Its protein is CASSPLQGNTEAFF.

DNA of the CDR3: TGCGCCAGCAGCTCCGGACAGGGACTGATGGTTTATGGCTACACCTTC. Protein sequence: CASSSGQGLMVYGYTF. The rearrangement uses TRBV5-1 and TRBJ1-2, with 8 bases fitting TRBD1. CDR3 length: 16 residues. The germline gives CDR1 SGHRS, CDR2 YFSETQ. V shed 3 bases, J shed 5 bases, and the junction held 12 bases outside the gene matches.

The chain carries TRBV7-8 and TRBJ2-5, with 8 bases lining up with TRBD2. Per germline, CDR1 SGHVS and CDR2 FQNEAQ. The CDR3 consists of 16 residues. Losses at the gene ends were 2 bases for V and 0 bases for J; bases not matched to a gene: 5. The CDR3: CASSLTIAGYQETQYF. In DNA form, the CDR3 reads TGTGCCAGCAGCTTAACGATAGCGGGGTACCAAGAGACCCAGTACTTC. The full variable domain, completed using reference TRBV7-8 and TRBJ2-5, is GAGVSQSPRYKVAKRGQDVALRCDPISGHVSLFWYQQALGQGPEFLTYFQNEAQLDKSGLPSDRFFAERPEGSVSTLKIQRTQQEDSAVYLCASSLTIAGYQETQYFGPGTRLLVL.

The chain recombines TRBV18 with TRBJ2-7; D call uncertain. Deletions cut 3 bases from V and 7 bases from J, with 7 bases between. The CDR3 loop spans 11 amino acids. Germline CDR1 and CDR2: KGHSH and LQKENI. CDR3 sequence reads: CASSPQVEQYF. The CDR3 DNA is TGTGCCAGCTCACCGCAGGTTGAGCAGTACTTC.

CDR3 DNA: TGTGCCAGCAGCCCCCAATACAGGGACTACGAGCAGTACTTC. Translation: CASSPQYRDYEQYF. This chain links TRBV9 with TRBJ2-7, with D tentatively TRBD1 (6 bases). This CDR3 is 14 amino acids long. Germline-derived CDR1 and CDR2 are SGDLS and YYNGEE. V was trimmed by 4 bases and J by 3 bases, leaving 14 bases between them.

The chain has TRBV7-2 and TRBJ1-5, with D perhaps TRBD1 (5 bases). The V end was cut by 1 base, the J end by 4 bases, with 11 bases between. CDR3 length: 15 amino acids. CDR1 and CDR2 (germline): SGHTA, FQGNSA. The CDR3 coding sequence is TGTGCCAGCAGCTTAGAAGACAGCCGAAATCAGCCCCAGCATTTT. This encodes CASSLEDSRNQPQHF.

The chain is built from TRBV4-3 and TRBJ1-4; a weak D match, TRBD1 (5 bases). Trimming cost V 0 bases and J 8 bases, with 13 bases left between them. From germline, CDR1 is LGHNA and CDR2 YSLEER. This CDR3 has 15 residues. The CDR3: CASSQEGRRDEKLFF. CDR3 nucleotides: TGCGCCAGCAGCCAAGAAGGTCGGCGGGACGAAAAACTGTTTTTT.

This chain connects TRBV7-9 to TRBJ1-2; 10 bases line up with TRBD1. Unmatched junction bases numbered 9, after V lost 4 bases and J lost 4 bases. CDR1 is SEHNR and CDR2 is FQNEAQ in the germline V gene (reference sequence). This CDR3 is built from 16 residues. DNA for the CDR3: TGTGCCAGCAGCTCCGGAGGGACAGGGGAAGGCTATGGCTACACCTTC. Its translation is CASSSGGTGEGYGYTF.

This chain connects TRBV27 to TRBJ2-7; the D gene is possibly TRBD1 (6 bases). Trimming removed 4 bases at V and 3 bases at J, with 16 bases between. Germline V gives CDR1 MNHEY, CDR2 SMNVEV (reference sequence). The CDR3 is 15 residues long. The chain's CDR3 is CASSSTGYGGYEQYF. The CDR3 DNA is TGTGCCAGCAGTTCAACAGGGTATGGGGGCTACGAGCAGTACTTC.

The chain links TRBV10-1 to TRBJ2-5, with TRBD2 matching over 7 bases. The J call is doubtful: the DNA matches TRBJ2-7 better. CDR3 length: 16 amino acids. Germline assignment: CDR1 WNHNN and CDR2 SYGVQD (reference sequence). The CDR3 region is CASSEAGDFDDYEQYF. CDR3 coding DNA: TGCGCCAGCAGTGAGGCGGGGGACTTCGACGATTACGAGCAGTACTTC.

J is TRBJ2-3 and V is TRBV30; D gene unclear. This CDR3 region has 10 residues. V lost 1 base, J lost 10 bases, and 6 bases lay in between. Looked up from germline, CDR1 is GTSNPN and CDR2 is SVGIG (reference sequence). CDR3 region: CAWSGTAQYF. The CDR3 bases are TGTGCCTGGAGTGGTACTGCGCAGTATTTT.